Listed here are 29 T cell receptor beta chains from one sample, sequenced in a study of blood T cell repertoires in COVID-19. Measured with immunoSEQ multiplex PCR; TCRdb has only the in-frame clones, and not every one. The sample has 100,000 to 150,000 clones; roughly 90% are singletons. The sequencing sample was made of PBMCs or T cells enriched from blood (not recorded which). The source of these receptors is a woman between 50 and 59 years old who had recovered from COVID-19.

The V call is TRBV9, the J call TRBJ2-1; 8 positions match TRBD2. Per germline, CDR1 SGDLS and CDR2 YYNGEE. Trimming removed 4 bases from V and 4 bases from J; junction bases left unmatched: 7. The CDR3 runs to 15 residues. The CDR3 loop is CASSPLAGGYNEQFF. CDR3 sequence (DNA): TGTGCCAGCAGCCCCCTGGCGGGGGGTTACAATGAGCAGTTCTTC.

As concerns this clone: The sample carries other DNA sequences with the same CDR3. The genes are TRBV4-3 and TRBJ2-7; TRBD2 aligns across 7 bases. The CDR3 length is 13 residues. The germline gives CDR1 LGHNA, CDR2 YSLEER. V lost 1 base, J lost 3 bases, and 0 bases stayed unmatched. The CDR3 spells CASSQGTSYEQYF. The CDR3 coding sequence is TGCGCCAGCAGCCAAGGGACTAGCTACGAGCAGTACTTC.

J is TRBJ1-4 and V is TRBV19; 8 bases align to TRBD1. The CDR3 consists of 15 residues. V dropped 5 bases and J dropped 8; count of bases not matched to a gene: 10. Germline V gene sequence: CDR1 LNHDA, CDR2 SQIVND (reference sequence). DNA of the CDR3: TGTGCCAGTAGTCCGACAGGGGCGGTCCAAGAAAAACTGTTTTTT. As protein: CASSPTGAVQEKLFF.

This chain links TRBV5-1 with TRBJ1-1; tentative D call: TRBD1 (5 bases). This CDR3 is 13 amino acids long. The V gene lost 0 bases and the J gene lost 11 bases, with 14 bases spanning the gap. Germline CDR1 is SGHRS and CDR2 is YFSETQ. CDR3 in DNA: TGCGCCAGCAGCTTGGAACGGTCAGGGTCGGCTTTCTTT. Encoded protein: CASSLERSGSAFF.

This sequence joins TRBV6-2 or TRBV6-3 and TRBJ1-1, with 8 bases matching TRBD1. Germline V lookup: CDR1 MNHEY, CDR2 SVGEGT. The CDR3 is 15 residues long. V shed 2 bases, J shed 4 bases, and the junction held 6 bases outside the gene matches. CDR3 in DNA: TGTGCCAGCAGTTACAGGCAGGGGGCGACCACTGAAGCTTTCTTT. It yields the protein CASSYRQGATTEAFF.

V is TRBV6-5 and J is TRBJ1-2; D remains ambiguous. The V and J ends lost 6 bases and 8 bases respectively, with 19 bases between them. CDR3 length: 14 residues. The V gene's germline CDR1 is MNHEY and CDR2 SVGAGI. The CDR3 DNA follows: TGTGCCAGCAGCGCCCTGAGTGGAGTCGGGGGCTACACCTTC. Protein product: CASSALSGVGGYTF.

This chain connects TRBV2 to TRBJ2-3; 12 nucleotides match TRBD2. J lost 4 bases, V lost 4 bases, and 9 bases had no gene match. Per the germline V gene, CDR1 is SNHLY and CDR2 is FYNNEI. This CDR3 has 17 amino acids. The CDR3 protein is CASSVSGLAGIADTQYF. The CDR3 DNA sequence: TGTGCCAGCAGTGTTAGTGGACTAGCGGGGATCGCAGATACGCAGTATTTT. The complete variable domain, with remaining parts taken from reference TRBV2 and TRBJ2-3, reads EPEVTQTPSHQVTQMGQEVILRCVPISNHLYFYWYRQILGQKVEFLVSFYNNEISEKSEIFDDQFSVERPDGSNFTLKIRSTKLEDSAMYFCASSVSGLAGIADTQYFGPGTRLTVL.

The chain couples TRBV10-3 to TRBJ1-2, with a weak D call TRBD1 (5 bases). Trimming took 2 bases from V and 4 from J, leaving 17 bases between them. In germline, CDR1 is ENHRY, CDR2 SYGVKD. This CDR3 spans 16 amino acids. The CDR3 here is CAISEGRATGGYGYTF. As DNA, the CDR3 is TGTGCCATCAGTGAGGGGCGGGCCACCGGGGGCTATGGCTACACCTTC.

Here the CDR3 reads CASSSGTGVGYTF. The CDR3 DNA follows: TGTGCCAGCAGTTCCGGGACAGGGGTCGGCTACACCTTC. The chain uses TRBV6-5 and TRBJ1-2; 10 bases map to TRBD1. Germline V gene sequence: CDR1 MNHEY, CDR2 SVGAGI. V lost 4 bases to trimming and J lost 8 bases; unmatched junction nucleotides: 4. The CDR3 sequence is 13 residues long.

This sequence joins TRBV9 and TRBJ2-3; 8 bases agree with TRBD2. The CDR3 extends over 17 amino acids. V lost 4 bases and J lost 0; bases outside the gene matches: 10. In germline, CDR1 is SGDLS, CDR2 YYNGEE. The CDR3 DNA sequence: TGTGCCAGCAGCTTCGGACTAGCAGGCGCTAGCACAGATACGCAGTATTTT. This translates into CASSFGLAGASTDTQYF. The variable domain in full, with the rest retrieved from reference TRBV9 and TRBJ2-3, is DSGVTQTPKHLITATGQRVTLRCSPRSGDLSVYWYQQSLDQGLQFLIQYYNGEERAKGNILERFSAQQFPDLHSELNLSSLELGDSALYFCASSFGLAGASTDTQYFGPGTRLTVL.

This chain joins TRBV4-1 and TRBJ1-1; 10 bases match TRBD1. This CDR3 is 17 amino acids long. Germline-derived CDR1 and CDR2 are MGHRA and YSYEKL. Trimming took 3 bases from V and 6 from J; bases not matched to a gene: 13. DNA for the CDR3: TGCGCCAGCAGCCAGGAAAAAGGGGGACAGGGGCTTTCTGAAGCTTTCTTT. Translating gives CASSQEKGGQGLSEAFF.

This chain links TRBV7-9 with TRBJ2-3; the match to TRBD2 covers 8 bases. The CDR3 runs 15 residues. J was trimmed by 2 bases and V by 1 base; bases with no gene match: 2. Germline CDR1 and CDR2: SEHNR and FQNEAQ (reference sequence). The CDR3 protein is CASSLERGPTDTQYF. The CDR3 DNA follows: TGTGCCAGCAGCTTAGAGCGGGGGCCCACAGATACGCAGTATTTT.

This clone was picked up a small number of times. The rearrangement uses TRBV5-1 and TRBJ2-1; the D is unclear. CDR3 length: 11 residues. Trimming stripped 4 bases from V and 5 bases from J, with 4 bases between. Per germline, CDR1 SGHRS and CDR2 YFSETQ. The CDR3 sequence is CASSEDNEQFF. In nucleotides, the CDR3 is TGCGCCAGCAGCGAGGACAATGAGCAGTTCTTC.

This clone has a single count. CDR3 nucleotides: TGTGCCAGCAGCCCATCCTCTGGGGCCAACGTCCTGACTTTC. Amino acid sequence: CASSPSSGANVLTF. V gene TRBV3-1 (or the pseudogene TRBV3-2) combines with J gene TRBJ2-6; D ambiguous. CDR1 is LGHDT, CDR2 YNNKEL, per germline (reference sequence). CDR3 length equals 14 residues. Trimming cost V 4 bases and J 0 bases, with 4 bases left between them.

In the case of this clone: A read error may produce the germline difference seen at one junction end. The V call is TRBV7-7, the J call TRBJ2-5, with 7 bases that match TRBD1. CDR1 and CDR2 from the germline V gene are SSHAT and FNYEAQ (reference sequence). The CDR3 spans 14 residues. CDR3 region: CASSLDRDHETQYF. The CDR3 nucleotides read TGTGCTAGCAGCTTAGACAGGGACCATGAGACCCAGTACTTC.

The chain carries TRBV5-6 and TRBJ1-6; 8 bases line up with TRBD1. V was clipped by 2 bases and J by 7 bases; unmatched bases: 11. CDR1 is SGHDT, CDR2 YYEEEE, per germline. This CDR3 is 17 amino acids long. This CDR3 is CASSFLPGQGRNSPLHF. The CDR3 region has the DNA TGTGCCAGCAGCTTCTTACCCGGACAGGGTCGGAATTCACCCCTCCACTTT.

This chain connects TRBV29-1 to TRBJ2-5; D possibly corresponds to TRBD2 (6 bases). Germline loops: CDR1 SQVTM, CDR2 ANQGSEA. V was pared by 0 bases and J by 5 bases, with 13 bases between. CDR3 length equals 14 residues. CDR3 region: CSVEDRAGRETQYF. In DNA form, the CDR3 reads TGCAGCGTTGAAGATCGGGCGGGGAGGGAGACCCAGTACTTC.

CDR3 sequence reads: CASSVSGQPQHF. In nucleotides, the CDR3 is TGTGCCAGCAGTGTTTCGGGTCAGCCCCAGCATTTT. The chain combines TRBV12-3 or TRBV12-4 with TRBJ1-5; D remains ambiguous. The CDR3 loop spans 12 amino acids. Trimming removed 5 bases from V and 6 bases from J, with 8 bases in between.

About this clone: At one end, the junction sequence differs from germline, possibly due to a read error. The chain links TRBV7-7 to TRBJ2-3; tentatively, D is TRBD2 (6 bases). CDR1 is SSHAT, CDR2 FNYEAQ, per germline (reference sequence). This CDR3 comprises 17 residues. The CDR3 is CASSLGLGSGSTDTQYF. The CDR3 region has the DNA TGTGCTAGCAGCTTAGGTTTAGGTAGCGGTAGCACAGATACGCAGTATTTT.

V and J are TRBV9 and TRBJ1-4; 11 nucleotides agree with TRBD1. Germline-derived CDR1 and CDR2 are SGDLS and YYNGEE. The CDR3 consists of 19 residues. V was pared by 3 bases and J by 7 bases, with 17 bases of the junction left unmatched. This CDR3 reads CASSARTGGESFGSEKLFF. In nucleotides, the CDR3 is TGTGCCAGCAGCGCGAGGACAGGGGGCGAATCATTCGGATCTGAAAAACTGTTTTTT.

Points on this clone: The identical CDR3 is also encoded by other nucleotide sequences in the sample. The genes are TRBV5-1 and TRBJ1-1; D remains ambiguous. The CDR3 has 13 amino acids. Trimming stripped 0 bases from V and 2 bases from J, with 5 bases between. The germline V gene has CDR1 SGHRS and CDR2 YFSETQ. CDR3 sequence: CASSLDRNTEAFF. Here the CDR3 DNA reads TGCGCCAGCAGCTTGGACAGAAACACTGAAGCTTTCTTT.

CDR3 DNA sequence: TGTGCCAGCAGCTTAGCCTGGGGGGGGACAGATACGCAGTATTTT. It encodes CASSLAWGGTDTQYF. The chain links TRBV7-2 to TRBJ2-3; 7 bases map to TRBD2. Germline trimming cut 0 bases from V and 3 bases from J; bases unmatched to any gene: 3. This CDR3 is 15 amino acids long. Germline-derived CDR1 and CDR2 are SGHTA and FQGNSA.

The J gene is TRBJ1-2, the V gene TRBV5-1; D unclear. The CDR3 covers 15 residues. The germline V gene has CDR1 SGHRS and CDR2 YFSETQ. V lost 0 bases and J lost 4, with 13 bases in between. The CDR3 coding sequence is TGCGCCAGCAGCTTGGCCGTGGGTGGCGGCTATGGCTACACCTTC. This sequence encodes CASSLAVGGGYGYTF. Together with reference TRBV5-1 and TRBJ1-2, the CDR3 gives the full variable domain: KAGVTQTPRYLIKTRGQQVTLSCSPISGHRSVSWYQQTPGQGLQFLFEYFSETQRNKGNFPGRFSGRQFSNSRSEMNVSTLELGDSALYLCASSLAVGGGYGYTFGSGTRLTVV.

CDR3: CASSRQAQETQYF. The CDR3 coding sequence is TGCGCCAGCAGCCGACAGGCCCAAGAGACCCAGTACTTC. The V call is TRBV5-1, the J call TRBJ2-5, with D perhaps TRBD1 (6 bases). The CDR3 has 13 amino acids. Germline CDR1 is SGHRS and CDR2 is YFSETQ. The germline V and J ends were trimmed by 4 bases and 1 base, with 8 bases remaining between them.

The genes are TRBV19 and TRBJ1-6, with D perhaps matching TRBD1 (5 bases). The CDR3 extends over 16 amino acids. CDR1 and CDR2 from the germline V gene are LNHDA and SQIVND (reference sequence). With 4 bases removed from V and 2 bases from J, the gap between germline ends came to 12 bases. The chain's CDR3 is CASSKRGGPYNSPLHF. DNA of the CDR3: TGTGCCAGTAGTAAGCGGGGCGGGCCCTATAATTCACCCCTCCACTTT.

This chain connects TRBV9 to TRBJ1-6, with TRBD1 matching 7 bases. The junction had 4 bases not matched to a gene; V was cut back by 3 bases and J by 4 bases. Germline CDR1 and CDR2: SGDLS and YYNGEE. The CDR3 spans 15 residues. The CDR3 sequence is CASSDGQAYNSPLHF. CDR3 nucleotides: TGTGCCAGCAGCGATGGACAGGCGTATAATTCACCCCTCCACTTT. Based on the CDR3 plus reference TRBV9 and TRBJ1-6, the full variable domain is DSGVTQTPKHLITATGQRVTLRCSPRSGDLSVYWYQQSLDQGLQFLIQYYNGEERAKGNILERFSAQQFPDLHSELNLSSLELGDSALYFCASSDGQAYNSPLHFGNGTRLTVT.

The chain combines TRBV19 with TRBJ2-2; 10 nucleotides agree with TRBD2. The CDR3 sequence is 15 residues long. J lost 4 bases, V lost 3 bases, and 2 bases had no gene match. The germline V gene has CDR1 LNHDA and CDR2 SQIVND (reference sequence). CDR3 sequence: CASSMSGGGTGELFF. CDR3 bases: TGTGCCAGTAGTATGAGCGGGGGGGGCACCGGGGAGCTGTTTTTT. The whole variable domain, remainder taken from reference TRBV19 and TRBJ2-2, is DGGITQSPKYLFRKEGQNVTLSCEQNLNHDAMYWYRQDPGQGLRLIYYSQIVNDFQKGDIAEGYSVSREKKESFPLTVTSAQKNPTAFYLCASSMSGGGTGELFFGEGSRLTVL.

A few counts support this clone. The J gene is TRBJ1-6, the V gene TRBV4-2; D ambiguous. V shed 4 bases and J shed 11 bases, with 9 bases lying between them. The CDR3 spans 12 residues. CDR1 and CDR2 (germline): LGHNA, YNFKEQ. CDR3 nucleotides: TGTGCCAGCAGCCCCGGGAATCCACCCCTCCACTTT. This translates into CASSPGNPPLHF.

The sample holds a few counts of this clone. The V gene is TRBV19, the J gene TRBJ1-4; D possibly corresponds to TRBD1 (6 bases). CDR3 length equals 14 residues. The ends were cut back, 8 bases at V and 8 bases at J, with 18 bases in the middle. CDR1 and CDR2 (germline): LNHDA, SQIVND (reference sequence). In nucleotides, the CDR3 is TGTGCCAGTGCCAAACAGGGCCCATCCGAAAAACTGTTTTTT. Residues: CASAKQGPSEKLFF.